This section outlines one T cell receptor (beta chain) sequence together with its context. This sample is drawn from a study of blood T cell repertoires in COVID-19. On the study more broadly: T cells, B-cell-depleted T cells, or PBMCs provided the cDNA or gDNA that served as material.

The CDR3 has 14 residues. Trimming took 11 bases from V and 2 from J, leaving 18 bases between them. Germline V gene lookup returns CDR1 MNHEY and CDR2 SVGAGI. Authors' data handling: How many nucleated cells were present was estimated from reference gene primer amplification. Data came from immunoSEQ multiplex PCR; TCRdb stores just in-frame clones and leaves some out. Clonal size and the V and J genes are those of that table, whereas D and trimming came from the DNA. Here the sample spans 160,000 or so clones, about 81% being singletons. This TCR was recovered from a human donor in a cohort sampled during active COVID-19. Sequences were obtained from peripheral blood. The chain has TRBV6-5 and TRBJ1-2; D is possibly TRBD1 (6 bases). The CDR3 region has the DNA TGTGCCGGCCGGTATACAGGGAACAACTATGGCTACACCTTC. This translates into CAGRYTGNNYGYTF.